These T cell receptor beta chains were read from a single sample in a study of T-cell reconstitution after alpha-beta-depleted transplantation in children. TCRdb reprocessed the PCR reads via MiXCR and lists one record per CDR3 protein. The data show 900,000 or so distinct CDR3 sequences, about 16% seen once. The sample in question was PBMCs, mostly from graft donor cells, obtained 360 days after TCRalphabeta/CD19-depleted stem cell transplant. The receptors come from a male patient under 18 who had a stem cell transplant for acute lymphoblastic leukemia, so the T cells may come from the graft donor. The conserved cysteine and the conserved F or W are not part of the CDR3 here. Each record gives: J gene, V gene, CDR3 protein.

>TRBJ2-7|TRBV5-1
ASSLATIARDLGEQY
>TRBJ1-1|TRBV12-3/TRBV12-4
ASSDGGGTEAF
>TRBJ2-2|TRBV24-1
ATGTTNTGELF
>TRBJ2-1|TRBV20-1
SARDTASGRFNEQF
>TRBJ2-7|TRBV28
ASRNRGGPYEQY
>TRBJ2-3|TRBV20-1
SARDNTKPLSTDTQY
>TRBJ2-7|TRBV20-1
SAPGLAGGPLVYEQY
>TRBJ2-1|TRBV4-1
ASSQSRTQASSSYNEQF
>TRBJ2-1|TRBV2
ASSDVIREGRHSPYNEQF
>TRBJ2-3|TRBV27
ASSSILDHTQY
>TRBJ1-5|TRBV4-1
ASSPSDRGNNQPQH
>TRBJ1-2|TRBV18
ASSPVVTGVNYGYT
>TRBJ2-7|TRBV5-3
ARGPGQVTYEQY
>TRBJ2-1|TRBV29-1
SVAYNEQF
>TRBJ2-1|TRBV12-3/TRBV12-4
ACPYNRCPPGAVDNEQF
>TRBJ1-2|TRBV5-4
ASSLIQGNYGYT
>TRBJ1-4|TRBV14
ASSLRGRPVNEKLF
>TRBJ1-6|TRBV7-8
ASSPFGRRALH
>TRBJ2-5|TRBV9
ASSGTSGS
>TRBJ2-5|TRBV12-3/TRBV12-4
ASSSRVGQETQY
>TRBJ2-5|TRBV15
ATSRDLQETQY
>TRBJ1-1|TRBV20-1
SAKTGKWYTEAF
>TRBJ2-7|TRBV4-1
ASSQPTSGRADYEQY